Listed here are 9 T cell receptor beta chains from one sample, sequenced in a study of T cell repertoires in cytomegalovirus infection. Using its own MiXCR run on the reads, TCRdb lists one record per CDR3 protein. This sample has roughly 250,000 distinct CDR3 sequences, with roughly 12% found just once. Material: PBMCs. The receptors originated from a human donor in good health (CMV status not recorded). Some clones in this sample may be carry-over from other donors' samples.

This clonotype was observed once. This may stem from a read error, because a much larger clone lies one nucleotide away. The gene calls are TRBV7-6 and TRBJ1-5, with TRBD1 as a possible D gene (5 bases). Looked up from germline, CDR1 is SGHVS and CDR2 is FNYEAQ. This CDR3 spans 14 amino acids. The CDR3 protein is CAGSLGWGNQPQHF. CDR3 bases: TGTGCCGGCAGCTTAGGGTGGGGGAATCAGCCCCAGCATTTT.

This clonotype has a handful of counts. CDR3 in amino acids: CAGGQGTYGYTF. The CDR3 DNA reads TGTGCCGGTGGACAGGGAACCTATGGCTACACCTTC. The rearrangement links TRBV28 to TRBJ1-2; 8 bases line up with TRBD1. Germline trimming cut 11 bases from V and 4 bases from J; bases unmatched to any gene: 6. The CDR3 consists of 12 residues. Germline CDR1 is MDHEN and CDR2 is SYDVKM.

V usage is TRBV19 and J usage is TRBJ1-4, with TRBD1 matching 9 bases. Germline trimming cut 6 bases from V and 6 bases from J; bases unmatched to any gene: 5. Germline V gene data show CDR1 as LNHDA and CDR2 as SQIVND (reference sequence). The CDR3 is 14 residues long. CDR3 region: CASSTDRGDEKLFF. The CDR3 coding sequence is TGTGCCAGTAGCACCGACAGGGGGGATGAAAAACTGTTTTTT.

This clonotype was picked up a small number of times. The chain uses TRBV28 and TRBJ1-1; 8 bases are shared with TRBD1. Germline V CDR1 and CDR2: MDHEN, SYDVKM. The CDR3 totals 14 residues. V lost 5 bases and J lost 9; bases outside the gene matches: 11. The CDR3 sequence: CASSPPGQGAKAFF. As DNA, the CDR3 is TGTGCCAGCAGTCCTCCAGGGCAGGGGGCAAAAGCTTTCTTT.

This clonotype was seen a few times. This sequence joins TRBV29-1 and TRBJ1-2; TRBD1 matches at 10 bases. Germline V lookup: CDR1 SQVTM, CDR2 ANQGSEA. After removal of 7 bases from V and 3 bases from J, the junction contained 5 bases not matched to a gene. The CDR3 contains 13 residues. CDR3 sequence: CSAGTGADYGYTF. CDR3 nucleotide sequence: TGCAGCGCCGGGACAGGGGCCGACTATGGCTACACCTTC. The full variable domain, in which reference TRBV29-1 and TRBJ1-2 provide the parts outside the CDR3, is SAVISQKPSRDICQRGTSLTIQCQVDSQVTMMFWYRQQPGQSLTLIATANQGSEATYESGFVIDKFPISRPNLTFSTLTVSNMSPEDSSIYLCSAGTGADYGYTFGSGTRLTVV.

In its sample, this clonotype was seen many times. The rearrangement links TRBV7-2 to TRBJ1-1, with 8 bases matching TRBD1. With V trimmed by 1 base and J by 5 bases, 12 bases remained unmatched. The germline CDR1 and CDR2 sequences are SGHTA and FQGNSA. The CDR3 is 17 residues long. The CDR3 region has the DNA TGTGCCAGCAGCTTAGTATGGACAGGGATTGGAGAGACTGAAGCTTTCTTT. Translation gives CASSLVWTGIGETEAFF. Full variable domain (remainder filled in from reference TRBV7-2 and TRBJ1-1): GAGVSQSPSNKVTEKGKDVELRCDPISGHTALYWYRQSLGQGLEFLIYFQGNSAPDKSGLPSDRFSAERTGGSVSTLTIQRTQQEDSAVYLCASSLVWTGIGETEAFFGQGTRLTVV.

Many counts were recorded for this clonotype. The chain carries TRBV12-3 or TRBV12-4 and TRBJ2-1; 7 bases map to TRBD1. V dropped 5 bases and J dropped 1; count of bases not matched to a gene: 8. The CDR3 totals 16 residues. CDR3 protein: CASSARQGLSYNEQFF. The CDR3 DNA is TGTGCCAGCAGTGCTAGACAGGGTCTTTCCTACAATGAGCAGTTCTTC.

This chain links TRBV20-1 with TRBJ2-7, with no clear D. The V gene's germline CDR1 is DFQATT and CDR2 SNEGSKA (reference sequence). The CDR3 length is 12 residues. Trimming removed 4 bases at V and 1 base at J, with 8 bases between. The CDR3 coding sequence is TGCAGTGCTACGACACCTTCCTACGAGCAGTACTTC. It specifies CSATTPSYEQYF.

This clonotype has a count of ten or more. Written as DNA, the CDR3 is TGTGCCAGCAGCTTATGGATTGGGCAGATACAAGAGACCCAGTACTTC. Translation: CASSLWIGQIQETQYF. The chain has TRBV7-2 and TRBJ2-5; D call uncertain. The germline gives CDR1 SGHTA, CDR2 FQGNSA. This CDR3 has 16 amino acids. V lost 2 bases to trimming and J lost 2 bases, with 15 bases between them.